Each of the 21 T cell receptor beta chains below was sequenced from the same sample in a study of long-term antiretroviral therapy in people with HIV (dated by TCRdb to between 2021 and 2023). The immunoSEQ hsTCRB v3.0 assay was used at survey level resolution for TRB variable region sequencing. In its TCRdb copy, this immuneACCESS table keeps in-frame sequences only and misses some clones. Where compared with another copy, unresolved V genes explain less than half of these, and the others have no known cause. The sample table records roughly 20,000 clones; around four fifths of these occur just once. The ten largest make up 3% to 4.5% of the sample. Specimen: unsorted PBMCs, collected roughly 4 years after starting antiretroviral therapy. Every receptor here comes from a young man with HIV.

Written as DNA, the CDR3 is TGTGCCAGCAGCACGGGACTAGCGGATTACAATGAGCAGTTCTTC. The encoded protein is CASSTGLADYNEQFF. The chain joins TRBV5-6 to TRBJ2-1; 11 nucleotides match TRBD2. Losses at the gene ends were 4 bases for V and 4 bases for J; bases not matched to a gene: 4. CDR3 size: 15 residues. CDR1 is SGHDT and CDR2 is YYEEEE in the germline V gene.

CDR3 in amino acids: CASRREQAHPGNEQFF. The CDR3 region has the DNA TGTGCCAGCAGAAGAGAACAGGCTCACCCGGGGAATGAGCAGTTCTTC. The chain is built from TRBV7-9 and TRBJ2-1; D possibly matches TRBD1 or TRBD2 (5 bases each). CDR1 and CDR2 from the germline V gene are SEHNR and FQNEAQ (reference sequence). Trimming stripped 6 bases from V and 7 bases from J, with 22 bases between. The CDR3 is 16 amino acids.

The rearrangement links TRBV29-1 to TRBJ1-4; no reliable D call. The CDR3 has 13 residues. The ends were cut back, 5 bases at V and 4 bases at J, with 11 bases in the middle. Germline CDR1 is SQVTM and CDR2 is ANQGSEA. The CDR3 here is CSVQDGRNEKLFF. CDR3 sequence (DNA): TGCAGCGTTCAGGACGGACGTAATGAAAAACTGTTTTTT.

The count of this clone is one. The chain recombines TRBV28 with TRBJ1-5; 8 positions match TRBD1. V was clipped by 4 bases and J by 1 base; unmatched bases: 6. In germline, CDR1 is MDHEN, CDR2 SYDVKM. The CDR3 consists of 16 residues. The CDR3 protein is CASSWDRSGSNQPQHF. CDR3 sequence (DNA): TGTGCCAGCAGTTGGGACAGGAGCGGAAGCAATCAGCCCCAGCATTTT.

The chain links TRBV27 to TRBJ1-1, with unresolved D. The V gene lost 3 bases and the J gene lost 1 base, with 6 bases spanning the gap. The CDR3 has 13 residues. Germline V lookup: CDR1 MNHEY, CDR2 SMNVEV (reference sequence). The CDR3 bases are TGTGCCAGCAGTTTGGCAGAGAACACTGAAGCTTTCTTT. This encodes CASSLAENTEAFF.

This rearrangement joins TRBV9 to TRBJ2-1; TRBD1 aligns across 9 bases. The length of the CDR3 is 17 residues. The germline CDR1 and CDR2 sequences are SGDLS and YYNGEE. V shed 1 base and J 8 bases; nucleotides not matched to a gene: 13. The CDR3 region has the DNA TGTGCCAGCAGCGTAAGCCCCACAGGGGGCCTCGTGTATGAGCAGTTCTTC. Its protein product is CASSVSPTGGLVYEQFF.

This sequence joins TRBV5-5 and TRBJ2-1; tentative D call: TRBD1 (6 bases). Germline lookup yields CDR1 SGHKS and CDR2 YYEKEE (reference sequence). V lost 2 bases, J lost 0 bases, and 12 bases lay in between. This CDR3 has 16 residues. The CDR3 nucleotides read TGTGCCAGCAGCTTACAGGGTAGGAGCTCCTACAATGAGCAGTTCTTC. Its translation: CASSLQGRSSYNEQFF.

V usage is TRBV5-6 and J usage is TRBJ2-7; D not certain. V was shortened by 2 bases and J by 2 bases, with 11 bases between the two germline ends. The CDR3 loop spans 14 amino acids. The germline V gene encodes CDR1 SGHDT and CDR2 YYEEEE. The CDR3 region is CASSLVAYPYEQYF. The DNA for the CDR3 is TGTGCCAGCAGCTTAGTTGCGTACCCCTACGAGCAGTACTTC.

The V call is TRBV6-1, the J call TRBJ1-2; unclear D gene. Per the germline V gene, CDR1 is MNHNS and CDR2 is SASEGT. CDR3 length equals 14 residues. Trimming pared 3 bases from V and 4 bases from J, leaving 12 bases between. This CDR3 is CASSEGGGFYGYTF. The CDR3 region has the DNA TGTGCCAGCAGTGAGGGCGGCGGATTCTATGGCTACACCTTC.

The V and J genes are TRBV27 and TRBJ1-1; TRBD1 agrees at 7 bases. The junction had 6 bases not matched to a gene; V was cut back by 6 bases and J by 2 bases. The CDR3 loop spans 14 amino acids. Germline CDR1 and CDR2: MNHEY and SMNVEV (reference sequence). The CDR3 nucleotides are TGTGCCAGCAGCTTGACAGGGATTAACACTGAAGCTTTCTTT. As protein: CASSLTGINTEAFF.

The chain joins TRBV7-6 to TRBJ2-3, with a tentative D call TRBD1 (6 bases). Trimming took 5 bases from V and 0 from J, leaving 6 bases between them. Germline CDR1 and CDR2: SGHVS and FNYEAQ. The CDR3 is 13 amino acids. In DNA, the CDR3 is TGTGCCAGCAGCCAGGGGAGCACAGATACGCAGTATTTT. Translated, it gives CASSQGSTDTQYF.

The rearrangement uses TRBV6-5 and TRBJ1-3; TRBD1 matches 7 bases. This CDR3 contains 14 residues. The germline gives CDR1 MNHEY, CDR2 SVGAGI. Unmatched junction bases numbered 3, after V lost 7 bases and J lost 0 bases. The chain's CDR3 is CASKDRYSGNTIYF. The CDR3 nucleotides are TGTGCCAGCAAGGACAGGTACTCTGGAAACACCATATATTTT.

This clone turned up a few times. The chain joins TRBV5-1 to TRBJ2-7, with 7 bases that match TRBD1. CDR3 length: 12 amino acids. Germline V CDR1 and CDR2: SGHRS, YFSETQ. J was trimmed by 7 bases and V by 4 bases; bases with no gene match: 5. CDR3 sequence (DNA): TGCGCCAGCAGCCGGGACAGAGGTGAGCAGTACTTC. Its protein is CASSRDRGEQYF.

This chain uses TRBV18 with TRBJ1-2, with TRBD1 matching 9 bases. The CDR3 length is 15 residues. Germline-derived CDR1 and CDR2 are KGHSH and LQKENI. V trimming: 5 bases; J trimming: 3 bases; junction bases outside the gene matches: 7. This CDR3 reads CASSVGQGVYYGYTF. CDR3 DNA sequence: TGTGCCAGCTCAGTGGGACAGGGAGTCTACTATGGCTACACCTTC.

V and J are TRBV19 and TRBJ1-4; the match to TRBD1 covers 7 bases. V lost 5 bases, J lost 2 bases, and 5 bases stayed unmatched. Germline CDR1 LNHDA, CDR2 SQIVND (reference sequence). The CDR3 consists of 15 residues. The CDR3 spells CASSALQGTNEKLFF. The CDR3 nucleotides are TGTGCCAGTAGTGCCTTACAGGGGACTAATGAAAAACTGTTTTTT.

The gene calls are TRBV27 and TRBJ2-1; TRBD2 matches 12 bases. The CDR3 spans 15 residues. Germline CDR1 reads MNHEY; CDR2 reads SMNVEV (reference sequence). V trimming: 5 bases; J trimming: 5 bases; junction bases outside the gene matches: 4. The CDR3 spells CASSPSGGAHNEQFF. The CDR3 coding sequence is TGTGCCAGCAGTCCTAGCGGGGGGGCACACAATGAGCAGTTCTTC.

The V and J genes are TRBV11-2 and TRBJ1-5; D is unclear. Trimming shortened V by 1 base and J by 1 base, and 5 bases separated the two germline ends. Germline V gene data show CDR1 as SGHAT and CDR2 as FQNNGV. CDR3 length: 14 residues. Here the CDR3 DNA reads TGTGCCAGCAGCTTAGGTCCGAGCAATCAGCCCCAGCATTTT. It encodes CASSLGPSNQPQHF.

J is TRBJ2-5 and V is TRBV6-1, with TRBD1 matching over 8 bases. Trimming at V came to 6 bases and at J to 5 bases, leaving 5 bases not matched to a gene. Germline V CDR1 and CDR2: MNHNS, SASEGT. The CDR3 covers 13 residues. The chain's CDR3 is CASRDRVGETQYF. CDR3 sequence (DNA): TGTGCCAGCAGGGACAGGGTAGGGGAGACCCAGTACTTC.

The chain combines TRBV27 with TRBJ1-6, with 8 bases fitting TRBD1. Trimming took 8 bases from V and 7 from J; bases not matched to a gene: 10. The CDR3 sequence is 15 residues long. Germline loops: CDR1 MNHEY, CDR2 SMNVEV (reference sequence). As DNA, the CDR3 is TGTGCCAGCCGAACCTTGAGGACAGGGAATTCACCCCTCCACTTT. It is translated as CASRTLRTGNSPLHF.

The chain carries TRBV13 and TRBJ2-1, with 10 bases aligning to TRBD2. With 3 bases clipped from V and 4 bases from J, the junction kept 3 bases outside the gene matches. Germline V gene data show CDR1 as PRHDT and CDR2 as FYEKMQ (reference sequence). This CDR3 spans 15 amino acids. The CDR3 sequence: CASSLERGGYNEQFF. The CDR3, as DNA: TGTGCCAGCAGCTTGGAGCGGGGGGGTTACAATGAGCAGTTCTTC.

This clone was seen a handful of times. V is TRBV28 and J is TRBJ2-7; 7 bases agree with TRBD2. The CDR3 sequence is 14 residues long. V lost 5 bases, J lost 2 bases, and 6 bases stayed unmatched. CDR1 is MDHEN and CDR2 is SYDVKM in the germline V gene. The DNA for the CDR3 is TGTGCCAGCAGTCGAGCGGGGTCGACCTACGAGCAGTACGTC. Translated, it gives CASSRAGSTYEQYV.